These T cell receptor beta chains were read from a single sample in a study of Ad26.COV2.S vaccination and SARS-CoV-2 variants. The protocol was immunoSEQ multiplex PCR, while the TCRdb copy is restricted to in-frame clones and leaves out a portion. The table has around 500,000 clones, roughly nine tenths seen once. Sequenced here: peripheral blood, sampled in a trial of Ad26.COV2.S vaccine versus placebo. The source of these receptors is a person aged 18-60 years who received the Ad26.COV2.S COVID-19 vaccine or a placebo. CDR3s include the opening cysteine and the closing phenylalanine or tryptophan. Fields, in order: D gene, J gene, clone size, CDR3 length, V gene, CDR3 DNA, CDR3 protein. A D gene is named only where the DNA matches it firmly. Size values are once, few and many counts, or a class for expanded clones, and some rows have none.

d_call: TRBD1
j_call: TRBJ2-7
clone_size: few
cdr3_length: 13
v_call: TRBV7-9
cdr3_nt: TGTGCCAGCAGCCTCGGGACAGCCTACGAGCAGTACTTC
cdr3_aa: CASSLGTAYEQYF

d_call: TRBD1
j_call: TRBJ2-1
clone_size: once
cdr3_length: 15
v_call: TRBV19
cdr3_nt: TGTGCCAGTAGTATAGATGCTGGGACAGGGGATGAGCAGTTCTTC
cdr3_aa: CASSIDAGTGDEQFF

d_call: TRBD2
j_call: TRBJ2-7
clone_size: .
cdr3_length: 18
v_call: TRBV7-9
cdr3_nt: TGTGCCAGCAGCTTAAGAACTAGCGGGGGGCCGACCTCCTACGAGCAGTACTTC
cdr3_aa: CASSLRTSGGPTSYEQYF

d_call: TRBD2
j_call: TRBJ2-7
clone_size: .
cdr3_length: 15
v_call: TRBV6-5
cdr3_nt: TGTGCCAGCAGTTACGGCGGCGGGGGGGCCTACGAGCAGTACTTC
cdr3_aa: CASSYGGGGAYEQYF

d_call: TRBD2
j_call: TRBJ2-7
clone_size: once
cdr3_length: 16
v_call: TRBV28
cdr3_nt: TGTGCCAGCAGTTCTTATCGACTAGCGGGAGGCTACGAGCAGTACTTC
cdr3_aa: CASSSYRLAGGYEQYF

d_call: .
j_call: TRBJ1-5
clone_size: few
cdr3_length: 16
v_call: TRBV19
cdr3_nt: TGTGCCAGTAGTTCGGGGACACCGTATAGCAATCAGCCCCAGCATTTT
cdr3_aa: CASSSGTPYSNQPQHF

d_call: .
j_call: TRBJ1-2
clone_size: .
cdr3_length: 13
v_call: TRBV3-1/TRBV3-2
cdr3_nt: TGTGCCAGCAGCCAACAGGGGACCTATGGCTACACCTTC
cdr3_aa: CASSQQGTYGYTF

d_call: .
j_call: TRBJ2-7
clone_size: .
cdr3_length: 16
v_call: TRBV10-2
cdr3_nt: TGCGCCAGCAGTGAGTTCGGCTCTTTATTTGCCTACGAGCAGTACTTC
cdr3_aa: CASSEFGSLFAYEQYF

d_call: .
j_call: TRBJ2-5
clone_size: .
cdr3_length: 15
v_call: TRBV9
cdr3_nt: TGTGCCAGCAGCGTGGGACCAGGGGCTCTAGAGACCCAGTACTTC
cdr3_aa: CASSVGPGALETQYF

d_call: .
j_call: TRBJ1-1
clone_size: few
cdr3_length: 13
v_call: TRBV7-3
cdr3_nt: TGTGCCAGCAGCGCCGACGTGAACACTGAAGCTTTCTTT
cdr3_aa: CASSADVNTEAFF

d_call: TRBD1
j_call: TRBJ1-5
clone_size: .
cdr3_length: 13
v_call: TRBV19
cdr3_nt: TGTGCCAGTAGTCAGCAGGGGGAACAGCCCCAGCATTTT
cdr3_aa: CASSQQGEQPQHF

d_call: .
j_call: TRBJ2-5
clone_size: .
cdr3_length: 11
v_call: TRBV2
cdr3_nt: TGTGCCAGCATGATGCAAGAGACCCAGTACTTC
cdr3_aa: CASMMQETQYF

d_call: .
j_call: TRBJ1-1
clone_size: .
cdr3_length: 14
v_call: TRBV27
cdr3_nt: TGTGCCAGCAGTTTATTTTGGGGGCAGGGTGAAGCTTTCTTT
cdr3_aa: CASSLFWGQGEAFF

d_call: .
j_call: TRBJ2-6
clone_size: .
cdr3_length: 14
v_call: TRBV29-1
cdr3_nt: TGCAGCGTTGAAGAGGGGACTGGGGCCAACGTCCTGACTTTC
cdr3_aa: CSVEEGTGANVLTF

d_call: .
j_call: TRBJ1-5
clone_size: .
cdr3_length: 13
v_call: TRBV27
cdr3_nt: TGTGCCAGCAGCCGAAAAAGCAATCAGCCCCAGCATTTT
cdr3_aa: CASSRKSNQPQHF

d_call: .
j_call: TRBJ2-1
clone_size: .
cdr3_length: 15
v_call: TRBV19
cdr3_nt: TGTGCCAGTACCGGAGGGGGAGGTTCCTACAATGAGCAGTTCTTC
cdr3_aa: CASTGGGGSYNEQFF

d_call: TRBD1
j_call: TRBJ2-1
clone_size: .
cdr3_length: 15
v_call: TRBV6-5
cdr3_nt: TGTGCCAGCAGTACCACGGGACAGTCCTACAATGAGCAGTTCTTC
cdr3_aa: CASSTTGQSYNEQFF

d_call: .
j_call: TRBJ2-7
clone_size: .
cdr3_length: 17
v_call: TRBV13
cdr3_nt: TGTGCCAGCAGCTTAGGGGGGCCTAGGGGTTTAAACTACGAGCAGTACTTC
cdr3_aa: CASSLGGPRGLNYEQYF

d_call: .
j_call: TRBJ2-3
clone_size: .
cdr3_length: 15
v_call: TRBV2
cdr3_nt: TGTGCCAGCAGTGAATGGTCTGCTAGCACAGATACGCAGTATTTT
cdr3_aa: CASSEWSASTDTQYF

d_call: TRBD1
j_call: TRBJ1-3
clone_size: .
cdr3_length: 23
v_call: TRBV28
cdr3_nt: TGTGCCAGCAGTCCCGAATTGGAGGACAGGGGGCAGACCTTTCTCCACTCTGGAAACACCATATATTTT
cdr3_aa: CASSPELEDRGQTFLHSGNTIYF

d_call: TRBD1
j_call: TRBJ1-6
clone_size: .
cdr3_length: 16
v_call: TRBV6-5
cdr3_nt: TGTGCCAGCAGTTATCAGGGACAGGGGATGGGGCTGTCCCTCCACTTT
cdr3_aa: CASSYQGQGMGLSLHF

d_call: .
j_call: TRBJ2-3
clone_size: .
cdr3_length: 15
v_call: TRBV18
cdr3_nt: TGTGCCAGCTCACAACCGGAGGGTAACACAGATACGCAGTATTTT
cdr3_aa: CASSQPEGNTDTQYF

d_call: .
j_call: TRBJ2-1
clone_size: .
cdr3_length: 18
v_call: TRBV28
cdr3_nt: TGTGCCAGCAGTTTATCCCCCCGACGGACTCTAGTCTACAATGAGCAGTTCTTC
cdr3_aa: CASSLSPRRTLVYNEQFF

d_call: .
j_call: TRBJ2-3
clone_size: .
cdr3_length: 16
v_call: TRBV11-2
cdr3_nt: TGTGCCAGCAGCTTTCTGGCGCGATCTAGCACAGATACGCAGTATTTT
cdr3_aa: CASSFLARSSTDTQYF

d_call: TRBD2
j_call: TRBJ2-5
clone_size: .
cdr3_length: 13
v_call: TRBV6-5
cdr3_nt: TGTGCCAGCATTGGCGGGAGCGAATGGACCCAGTACTTC
cdr3_aa: CASIGGSEWTQYF

d_call: .
j_call: TRBJ1-5
clone_size: .
cdr3_length: 15
v_call: TRBV12-2
cdr3_nt: TGTGCAAGCCCCCAGGAGTGTATGGGCAATCAGCCCCAGCATTTT
cdr3_aa: CASPQECMGNQPQHF

d_call: .
j_call: TRBJ1-5
clone_size: .
cdr3_length: 14
v_call: TRBV6-6
cdr3_nt: TGTGCCAGCAGGAACGACAGGAGGAATCAGCCCCAGCATTTT
cdr3_aa: CASRNDRRNQPQHF

d_call: .
j_call: TRBJ2-3
clone_size: .
cdr3_length: 17
v_call: TRBV5-4
cdr3_nt: TGTGCCAGCAGCTTTGGGGCTTCCCAAAGATCCACAGATACGCAGTATTTT
cdr3_aa: CASSFGASQRSTDTQYF

d_call: TRBD1
j_call: TRBJ1-2
clone_size: .
cdr3_length: 15
v_call: TRBV5-5
cdr3_nt: TGTGCCAGCAGCTTGGAAAGGACAGGGGAGGGCGGCTACACCTTC
cdr3_aa: CASSLERTGEGGYTF

d_call: TRBD1
j_call: TRBJ1-4
clone_size: .
cdr3_length: 15
v_call: TRBV19
cdr3_nt: TGTGCCAGTAGTATTTCAGGGGGCGAGAGTGAAAAACTGTTTTTT
cdr3_aa: CASSISGGESEKLFF

d_call: .
j_call: TRBJ2-4
clone_size: .
cdr3_length: 13
v_call: TRBV7-2
cdr3_nt: TGTGCCAGCAGCCCCACGAAGGGGAACATTCAGTACTTC
cdr3_aa: CASSPTKGNIQYF

d_call: .
j_call: TRBJ2-5
clone_size: .
cdr3_length: 11
v_call: TRBV20-1
cdr3_nt: TGCAGTGCCCTAAAGGTGGAGACCCAGTACTTC
cdr3_aa: CSALKVETQYF

d_call: TRBD2
j_call: TRBJ2-5
clone_size: .
cdr3_length: 15
v_call: TRBV7-9
cdr3_nt: TGTGCCAGCAGCTTAAGCGGGAGGGCCGCAGAGACCCAGTACTTC
cdr3_aa: CASSLSGRAAETQYF

d_call: .
j_call: TRBJ2-7
clone_size: .
cdr3_length: 17
v_call: TRBV19
cdr3_nt: TGTGCCAGTAGTATAGTACGGGAGACAGGGAAAGTCTACGAGCAGTACTTC
cdr3_aa: CASSIVRETGKVYEQYF

d_call: .
j_call: TRBJ2-5
clone_size: .
cdr3_length: 16
v_call: TRBV19
cdr3_nt: TGTGCCAGTAGTTGGACACCACAGAGCCACCAAGAGACCCAGTACTTC
cdr3_aa: CASSWTPQSHQETQYF

d_call: TRBD1
j_call: TRBJ1-4
clone_size: .
cdr3_length: 14
v_call: TRBV4-2
cdr3_nt: TGTGCCAGCAGCCATGGACAGGGGGGTGAAAAACTGTTTTTT
cdr3_aa: CASSHGQGGEKLFF

d_call: .
j_call: TRBJ2-3
clone_size: .
cdr3_length: 13
v_call: TRBV6-5
cdr3_nt: TGTGCCAGCAGTTTCACTCGCACAGATACGCAGTATTTT
cdr3_aa: CASSFTRTDTQYF

d_call: TRBD1
j_call: TRBJ2-3
clone_size: .
cdr3_length: 13
v_call: TRBV27
cdr3_nt: TGTGCCAGCAGTATCAGGGGGCGTGATACGCAGTATTTT
cdr3_aa: CASSIRGRDTQYF

d_call: TRBD2
j_call: TRBJ2-5
clone_size: .
cdr3_length: 16
v_call: TRBV4-2
cdr3_nt: TGTGCCAGCAGCCAAGAGGGGACTAGCGGACAAGAGACCCAGTACTTC
cdr3_aa: CASSQEGTSGQETQYF

d_call: .
j_call: TRBJ2-2
clone_size: once
cdr3_length: 14
v_call: TRBV27
cdr3_nt: TGTGCCAGCAGTTTATCGCCCAGCACCGGGGAGCTGTTTTTT
cdr3_aa: CASSLSPSTGELFF

d_call: TRBD2
j_call: TRBJ2-3
clone_size: .
cdr3_length: 14
v_call: TRBV14
cdr3_nt: TGTGCCAGCAGCCCGGGGGGGTTCCCGGATACGCAGTATTTT
cdr3_aa: CASSPGGFPDTQYF

d_call: .
j_call: TRBJ2-5
clone_size: .
cdr3_length: 13
v_call: TRBV12-3/TRBV12-4
cdr3_nt: TGTGCCAGCACGGCGGGACACCAAGAGACCCAGTACTTC
cdr3_aa: CASTAGHQETQYF

d_call: TRBD1
j_call: TRBJ1-4
clone_size: .
cdr3_length: 13
v_call: TRBV28
cdr3_nt: TGTGCCAGCAGTCAGGACAGGGGCCCTAAACTGTTTTTT
cdr3_aa: CASSQDRGPKLFF

d_call: .
j_call: TRBJ1-5
clone_size: .
cdr3_length: 12
v_call: TRBV20-1
cdr3_nt: TGCAGTGCTAGTTCTAGCAATCAGCCCCAGCATTTT
cdr3_aa: CSASSSNQPQHF

d_call: TRBD1
j_call: TRBJ2-1
clone_size: .
cdr3_length: 11
v_call: TRBV25-1
cdr3_nt: TGTGCCAGCAGGAGACAGGGTGAGCAGTTCTTC
cdr3_aa: CASRRQGEQFF

d_call: .
j_call: TRBJ2-7
clone_size: .
cdr3_length: 11
v_call: TRBV6-1
cdr3_nt: TGTGCCAGCAGTCCCTTTTACGAGCAGTACTTC
cdr3_aa: CASSPFYEQYF

d_call: TRBD1
j_call: TRBJ2-1
clone_size: .
cdr3_length: 15
v_call: TRBV10-2
cdr3_nt: TGCGCCAGCAGTGCCCCTCGGGACAGCTACAATGAGCAGTTCTTC
cdr3_aa: CASSAPRDSYNEQFF

d_call: .
j_call: TRBJ1-2
clone_size: .
cdr3_length: 15
v_call: TRBV25-1
cdr3_nt: TGTGCCAGCAGTGAATCCACAGCAGCTAACTATGGCTACACCTTC
cdr3_aa: CASSESTAANYGYTF

d_call: .
j_call: TRBJ1-1
clone_size: .
cdr3_length: 12
v_call: TRBV28
cdr3_nt: TGTGCCAGCAGTTTAAGGCCCCTTGCAGCTTTCTTT
cdr3_aa: CASSLRPLAAFF

d_call: .
j_call: TRBJ2-1
clone_size: .
cdr3_length: 12
v_call: TRBV24-1
cdr3_nt: TGTGCCACCAGTGATTTTACGGGTGAGCAGTTCTTC
cdr3_aa: CATSDFTGEQFF

d_call: TRBD2
j_call: TRBJ2-7
clone_size: .
cdr3_length: 18
v_call: TRBV29-1
cdr3_nt: TGCAGCGTTGTGGGGAGACTAGCGGGAGCGGCAGGGTCCTACGAGCAGTACTTC
cdr3_aa: CSVVGRLAGAAGSYEQYF

d_call: .
j_call: TRBJ2-7
clone_size: many
cdr3_length: 13
v_call: TRBV5-8
cdr3_nt: TGTGCCAGCAGCCTGGCCCTTTCCTACGAGCAGTACTTC
cdr3_aa: CASSLALSYEQYF